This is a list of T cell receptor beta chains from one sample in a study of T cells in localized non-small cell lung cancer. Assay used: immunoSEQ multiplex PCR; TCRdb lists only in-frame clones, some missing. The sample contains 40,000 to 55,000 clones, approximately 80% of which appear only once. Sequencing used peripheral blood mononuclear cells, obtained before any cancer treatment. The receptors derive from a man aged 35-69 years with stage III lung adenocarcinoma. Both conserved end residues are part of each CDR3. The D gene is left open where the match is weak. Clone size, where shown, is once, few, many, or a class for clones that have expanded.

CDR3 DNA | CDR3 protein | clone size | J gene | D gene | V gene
TGTGCCAGCAGTTACTTCAGCCCTAGCACAGATACGCAGTATTTT | CASSYFSPSTDTQYF | . | TRBJ2-3 | . | TRBV6-5
TGTGCCAGCAGTTTGAAGGGTAGCATCGGCACTGAAGCTTTCTTT | CASSLKGSIGTEAFF | few | TRBJ1-1 | . | TRBV27
TGTGCCAGCAGCCTCGAACCGAGCCCCCTCTACGAGCAGTACTTC | CASSLEPSPLYEQYF | . | TRBJ2-7 | . | TRBV7-2
TGCAGCGTTGAACAGGGGGACAACACCATATATTTT | CSVEQGDNTIYF | . | TRBJ1-3 | TRBD1 | TRBV29-1
TGTGCCAGCAGTGATGTACTAGCGGGGGTACAGTTCTTC | CASSDVLAGVQFF | . | TRBJ2-1 | TRBD2 | TRBV2
TGTGCCATCACCTCGGGACAGGGGAAAGGCTACACCTTC | CAITSGQGKGYTF | . | TRBJ1-2 | TRBD1 | TRBV10-3
TGTGCCAGTAGAGAACCCCGGGACAGGAGCCCTCGGGGCCTCGGCGGGGAGCTGTTTTTT | CASREPRDRSPRGLGGELFF | . | TRBJ2-2 | TRBD1 | TRBV19
TGTGCTAGTGGTGGACTAGGGGGGTCGGATACGCAGTATTTT | CASGGLGGSDTQYF | . | TRBJ2-3 | . | TRBV12-5
TGTGCCAGCAGTTTTGAGACCTACGAGCAGTACTTC | CASSFETYEQYF | . | TRBJ2-7 | . | TRBV6-5
TGTGCCAGCAGTCGGACAGCCACCTACGAGCAGTACTTC | CASSRTATYEQYF | once | TRBJ2-7 | . | TRBV11-3
TGTGCCAGCAGTTACGGGACTAAGGCTGATACGCAGTATTTT | CASSYGTKADTQYF | . | TRBJ2-3 | TRBD2 | TRBV6-6
TGCGCCAGCAGCCAGGGCGCGTCTCGCTACAATGAGCAGTTCTTC | CASSQGASRYNEQFF | . | TRBJ2-1 | . | TRBV5-1
TGTGCCACCAGCGGAGGGACAGGGGTGGACACTGAAGCTTTCTTT | CATSGGTGVDTEAFF | . | TRBJ1-1 | TRBD1 | TRBV15
TGTGCCAGCAGCTCGGTAGCGGGGGCGGGGAATGAGCAGTTCTTC | CASSSVAGAGNEQFF | . | TRBJ2-1 | TRBD2 | TRBV9
TGTGCCAGCAGCTTAATGACAAAGAACCATGGCTACACCTTC | CASSLMTKNHGYTF | . | TRBJ1-2 | . | TRBV5-6
TGTGCCAGCAGCTTCCGCGGGACTATCACAGATACGCAGTATTTT | CASSFRGTITDTQYF | once | TRBJ2-3 | TRBD2 | TRBV7-6
TGTGCCATCAGTGCCCAGACAGGGTATCGGGATGAAAAACTGTTTTTT | CAISAQTGYRDEKLFF | . | TRBJ1-4 | TRBD1 | TRBV10-3
TGTGCCAGCTCACCGGACAGGGCCGGGGAGCTGTTTTTT | CASSPDRAGELFF | few | TRBJ2-2 | TRBD1 | TRBV18
TGTGCCAGCAGCTTAGAGCGGTCGGCTGAGCAGTTCTTC | CASSLERSAEQFF | . | TRBJ2-1 | . | TRBV11-2
TGTGCCAGCACTTCTCCTGGCTTAGCGATGGCTGAGCAGTACTTC | CASTSPGLAMAEQYF | . | TRBJ2-7 | . | TRBV27
TGTGCCAGCAGCTTAGTGTGGGTAGAGCAGTACTTC | CASSLVWVEQYF | . | TRBJ2-7 | . | TRBV11-2
TGTGCCACCAGCAGAGATTTGGAGACCCAGTACTTC | CATSRDLETQYF | . | TRBJ2-5 | . | TRBV15
TGCGCCAGCAGCCGAACCGTCGAACAGGGGTACGAGCAGTACTTC | CASSRTVEQGYEQYF | . | TRBJ2-7 | TRBD1 | TRBV5-1
TGTGCCAGTAAGAGTGGGGCGGATTCACCCCTCCACTTT | CASKSGADSPLHF | . | TRBJ1-6 | . | TRBV19
TGTGCCAGCTCCTGGAGACAGGGAGGTACCGGGGAGCTGTTTTTT | CASSWRQGGTGELFF | once | TRBJ2-2 | . | TRBV2
TGTGCCAGCAGTGAAGATGGACAGGGGCGAGGCTATGGCTACACCTTC | CASSEDGQGRGYGYTF | . | TRBJ1-2 | TRBD1 | TRBV2
TGTGCCAGCAGTCCCTACGGGGATGAAAAACTGTTTTTT | CASSPYGDEKLFF | . | TRBJ1-4 | . | TRBV6-6
TGCGCCAGCAGCCCCGCCCGGGCAACAAATGAGCAGTTCTTC | CASSPARATNEQFF | . | TRBJ2-1 | . | TRBV4-1
TGCGCCAGCAGCCCCCAGGGGGTCGGGGAGACCCAGTACTTC | CASSPQGVGETQYF | . | TRBJ2-5 | TRBD1 | TRBV5-1
TGTGCCAGCAGCGTAGATTCGGCCATGAACACTGAAGCTTTCTTT | CASSVDSAMNTEAFF | . | TRBJ1-1 | . | TRBV9
TGTGCCAGCAGGACGGGACAGGGGTACCAAGAGACCCAGTACTTC | CASRTGQGYQETQYF | . | TRBJ2-5 | TRBD1 | TRBV6-1
TGTGCCAGCAGCCAATCCGGGGGCGGGGGCTACACCTTC | CASSQSGGGGYTF | . | TRBJ1-2 | . | TRBV9
TGTGCCAGCAGCTTAGCGACCGCCAATGAGCAGTTCTTC | CASSLATANEQFF | . | TRBJ2-1 | . | TRBV7-2
TGCGCCAGCAGCTTGGAGGAGATAGGGTCGTCGGGGGAGCTGTTTTTT | CASSLEEIGSSGELFF | . | TRBJ2-2 | . | TRBV5-1
TGTGCCAGCACCATAGGGACAGGGGGTTCCAATGAGCAGTTCTTC | CASTIGTGGSNEQFF | . | TRBJ2-1 | TRBD1 | TRBV6-5
TGTGCCAGCAGCTTAGTGGGGGCCTCTAACTATGGCTACACCTTC | CASSLVGASNYGYTF | . | TRBJ1-2 | . | TRBV11-1
TGTGCCAGCGGGGAGGGGCAGCTCTATGGCTACACCTTC | CASGEGQLYGYTF | . | TRBJ1-2 | . | TRBV28
TGTGCCAGCAATGTTCAGGATTATAATTCACCCCTCCACTTT | CASNVQDYNSPLHF | . | TRBJ1-6 | . | TRBV2
TGTGCCAGCAGTTTCGGGACGACGGCTTTCTTT | CASSFGTTAFF | . | TRBJ1-1 | . | TRBV27
TGTGCCTGGAGTGTTGGGACGAACACCGGGGAGCTGTTTTTT | CAWSVGTNTGELFF | . | TRBJ2-2 | . | TRBV30
TGTGCCAGCAGTTACTCCGCCTATAGCAATCAGCCCCAGCATTTT | CASSYSAYSNQPQHF | . | TRBJ1-5 | . | TRBV6-6
TGTGCCAGCTCACCACAAGTCCAGGGCACAGATACGCAGTATTTT | CASSPQVQGTDTQYF | . | TRBJ2-3 | . | TRBV18
TGCAGCGTGTCGACAGGGAGGTTTAATGAAAAACTGTTTTTT | CSVSTGRFNEKLFF | . | TRBJ1-4 | TRBD1 | TRBV29-1
TGTGCCACCAGCAGGGGGTGGGGGTCCTCCTACGAGCAGTACTTC | CATSRGWGSSYEQYF | . | TRBJ2-7 | . | TRBV15
TGTGCCAGCAGTTACCGCGGTGGGGGATTTACTGAAGCTTTCTTT | CASSYRGGGFTEAFF | . | TRBJ1-1 | . | TRBV6-6
TGCGCCAGCAGCTCGACCGGGACAGGGTCTCATGGCTACACCTTC | CASSSTGTGSHGYTF | . | TRBJ1-2 | TRBD1 | TRBV5-1
TGTGCCAGCAGCTTGAGGGGGGCGACCCGCGAGCAGTACTTC | CASSLRGATREQYF | few | TRBJ2-7 | . | TRBV5-4
TGTGCCAGCAGCCTCCGGGACACCCGTTTGAGAGACATTCAGTACTTC | CASSLRDTRLRDIQYF | . | TRBJ2-4 | . | TRBV7-9
TGCGCCAGCAGCTTACAGGGGGCGCAAACAGATACGCAGTATTTT | CASSLQGAQTDTQYF | . | TRBJ2-3 | TRBD1 | TRBV5-1
TGTGCCAGCAGCAAAGCGCAACTTCCAAATCAGCCCCAGCATTTT | CASSKAQLPNQPQHF | . | TRBJ1-5 | . | TRBV21-1
TGTGCCAGCAAGTCCTCCTTCCAAGAGACCCAGTACTTC | CASKSSFQETQYF | . | TRBJ2-5 | . | TRBV6-5
TGTGCCAGCAGCTCGCAGGGTGTCGGATCACCCCTCCACTTT | CASSSQGVGSPLHF | . | TRBJ1-6 | . | TRBV7-3
TGTGCCAGCAGTCCGACTAGCGGGGTGGGGACCCAGTACTTC | CASSPTSGVGTQYF | . | TRBJ2-5 | TRBD2 | TRBV27
TGTGCCAGCGGTAGGACGACCGGAAACACCATATATTTT | CASGRTTGNTIYF | . | TRBJ1-3 | . | TRBV6-6
TGTGCCAGCTCACCACAGAGGAATCAGCCCCAGCATTTT | CASSPQRNQPQHF | . | TRBJ1-5 | . | TRBV18